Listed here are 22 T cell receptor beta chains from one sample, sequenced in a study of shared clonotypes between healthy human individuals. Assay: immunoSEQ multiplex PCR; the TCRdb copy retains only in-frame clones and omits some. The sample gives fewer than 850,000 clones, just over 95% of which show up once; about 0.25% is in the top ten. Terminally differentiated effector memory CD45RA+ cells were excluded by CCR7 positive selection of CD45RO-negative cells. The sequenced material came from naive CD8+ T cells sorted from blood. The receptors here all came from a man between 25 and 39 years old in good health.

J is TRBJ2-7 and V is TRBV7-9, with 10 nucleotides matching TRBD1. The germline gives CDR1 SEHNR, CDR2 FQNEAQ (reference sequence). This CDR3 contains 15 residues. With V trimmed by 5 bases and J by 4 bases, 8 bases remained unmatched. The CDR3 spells CASSSPGQGIYEQYF. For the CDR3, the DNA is TGTGCCAGCAGCAGCCCGGGACAGGGGATATACGAGCAGTACTTC. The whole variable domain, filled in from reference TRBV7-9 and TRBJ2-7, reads DTGVSQNPRHKITKRGQNVTFRCDPISEHNRLYWYRQTLGQGPEFLTYFQNEAQLEKSRLLSDRFSAERPKGSFSTLEIQRTEQGDSAMYLCASSSPGQGIYEQYFGPGTRLTVT.

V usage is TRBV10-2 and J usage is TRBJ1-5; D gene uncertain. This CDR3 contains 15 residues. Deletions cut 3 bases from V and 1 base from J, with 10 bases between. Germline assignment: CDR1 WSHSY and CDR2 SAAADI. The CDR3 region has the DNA TGCGCCAGCAGTGAATATAAGCAGAGCAATCAGCCCCAGCATTTT. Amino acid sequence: CASSEYKQSNQPQHF.

DNA for the CDR3: TGTGCCAGCAGCTTGGGACTAGCTGGACTCTACGAGCAGTACTTC. Residues: CASSLGLAGLYEQYF. This rearrangement joins TRBV5-6 to TRBJ2-7, with 7 bases that match TRBD2. The germline V gene encodes CDR1 SGHDT and CDR2 YYEEEE. This CDR3 has 15 residues. The trim removed 0 bases at V and 3 bases at J, leaving 6 bases unmatched.

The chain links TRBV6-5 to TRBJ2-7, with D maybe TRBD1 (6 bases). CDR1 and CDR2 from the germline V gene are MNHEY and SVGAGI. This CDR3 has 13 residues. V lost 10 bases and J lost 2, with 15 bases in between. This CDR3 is CATVGGFPYEQYF. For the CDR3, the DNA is TGTGCCACCGTTGGGGGCTTCCCCTACGAGCAGTACTTC.

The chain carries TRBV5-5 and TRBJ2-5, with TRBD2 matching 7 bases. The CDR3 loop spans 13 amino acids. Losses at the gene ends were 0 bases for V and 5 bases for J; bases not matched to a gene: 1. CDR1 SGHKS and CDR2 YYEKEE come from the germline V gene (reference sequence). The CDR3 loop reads CASSLDGGETQYF. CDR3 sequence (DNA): TGTGCCAGCAGCTTGGACGGGGGGGAGACCCAGTACTTC.

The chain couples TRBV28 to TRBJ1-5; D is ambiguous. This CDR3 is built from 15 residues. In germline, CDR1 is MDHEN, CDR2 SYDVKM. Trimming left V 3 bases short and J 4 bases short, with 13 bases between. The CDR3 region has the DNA TGTGCCAGCAGTTTCGACAAGGTAAATAATCAGCCCCAGCATTTT. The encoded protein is CASSFDKVNNQPQHF.

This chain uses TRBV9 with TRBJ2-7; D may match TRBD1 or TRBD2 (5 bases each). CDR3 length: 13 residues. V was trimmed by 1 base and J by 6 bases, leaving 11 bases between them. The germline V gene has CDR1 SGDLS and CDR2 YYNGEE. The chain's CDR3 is CASSVRGVGEQYF. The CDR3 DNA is TGTGCCAGCAGCGTAAGAGGGGTGGGCGAGCAGTACTTC.

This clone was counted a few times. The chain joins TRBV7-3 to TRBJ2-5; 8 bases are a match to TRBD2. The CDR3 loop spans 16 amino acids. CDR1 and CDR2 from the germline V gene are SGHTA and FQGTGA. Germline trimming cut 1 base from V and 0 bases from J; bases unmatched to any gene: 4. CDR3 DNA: TGTGCCAGCAGCTTAAGCCCTAGCGGGTACCAAGAGACCCAGTACTTC. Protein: CASSLSPSGYQETQYF.

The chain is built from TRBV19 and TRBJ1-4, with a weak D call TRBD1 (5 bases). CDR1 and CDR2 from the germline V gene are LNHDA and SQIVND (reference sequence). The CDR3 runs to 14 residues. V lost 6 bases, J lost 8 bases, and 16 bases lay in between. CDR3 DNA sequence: TGTGCCAGTAGACCTCAGAGGACATCGGAAAAACTGTTTTTT. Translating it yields CASRPQRTSEKLFF.

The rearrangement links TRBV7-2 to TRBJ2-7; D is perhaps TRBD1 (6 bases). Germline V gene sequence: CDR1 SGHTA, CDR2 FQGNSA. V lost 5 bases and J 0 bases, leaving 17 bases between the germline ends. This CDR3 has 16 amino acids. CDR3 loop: CASSQVRGSSSYEQYF. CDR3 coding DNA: TGTGCCAGCAGCCAAGTCAGGGGATCATCCTCCTACGAGCAGTACTTC. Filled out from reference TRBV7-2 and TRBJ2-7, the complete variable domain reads GAGVSQSPSNKVTEKGKDVELRCDPISGHTALYWYRQSLGQGLEFLIYFQGNSAPDKSGLPSDRFSAERTGGSVSTLTIQRTQQEDSAVYLCASSQVRGSSSYEQYFGPGTRLTVT.

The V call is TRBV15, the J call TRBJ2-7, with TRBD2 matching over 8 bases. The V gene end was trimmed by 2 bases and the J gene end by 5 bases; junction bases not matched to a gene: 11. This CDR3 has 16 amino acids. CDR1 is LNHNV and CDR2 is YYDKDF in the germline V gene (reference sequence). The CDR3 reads CATSRPGGAGLHEQYF. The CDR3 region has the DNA TGTGCCACCAGCAGACCCGGGGGGGCGGGACTCCACGAGCAGTACTTC.

CDR3 loop: CASSLELTPPDTQYF. For the CDR3, the DNA is TGCGCCAGCAGCTTGGAGTTGACACCGCCCGATACGCAGTATTTT. This chain joins TRBV5-1 and TRBJ2-3; D remains unclear. Trimming took off 0 bases at V and 6 bases at J, with 14 bases between the two ends. This CDR3 is built from 15 residues. Germline CDR1 reads SGHRS; CDR2 reads YFSETQ.

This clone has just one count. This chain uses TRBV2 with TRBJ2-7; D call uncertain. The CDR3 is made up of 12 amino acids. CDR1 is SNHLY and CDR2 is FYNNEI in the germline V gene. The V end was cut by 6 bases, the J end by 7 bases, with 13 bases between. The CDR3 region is CASRPYPEEQYF. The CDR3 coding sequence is TGTGCCAGCAGACCGTATCCGGAAGAGCAGTACTTC.

The CDR3 loop is CASSPTGGAYEQYF. Written as DNA, the CDR3 is TGTGCCAGCTCACCTACGGGGGGTGCCTACGAGCAGTACTTC. V gene TRBV18 combines with J gene TRBJ2-7, with TRBD2 matching over 7 bases. The CDR3 sequence is 14 residues long. J lost 2 bases, V lost 3 bases, and 4 bases had no gene match. Germline V gene data show CDR1 as KGHSH and CDR2 as LQKENI.

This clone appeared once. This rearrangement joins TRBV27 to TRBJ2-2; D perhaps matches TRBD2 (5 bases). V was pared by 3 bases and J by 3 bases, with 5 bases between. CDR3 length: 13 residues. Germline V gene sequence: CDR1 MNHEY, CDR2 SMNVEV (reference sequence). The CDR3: CASSFGDTGELFF. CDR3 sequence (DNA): TGTGCCAGCAGTTTCGGGGACACCGGGGAGCTGTTTTTT.

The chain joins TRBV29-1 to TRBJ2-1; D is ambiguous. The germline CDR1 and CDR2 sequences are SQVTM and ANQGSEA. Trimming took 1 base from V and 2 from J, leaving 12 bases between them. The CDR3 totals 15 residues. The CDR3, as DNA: TGCAGCGTTGAAGGCAGAAACCTTACCTACAATGAGCAGTTCTTC. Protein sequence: CSVEGRNLTYNEQFF.

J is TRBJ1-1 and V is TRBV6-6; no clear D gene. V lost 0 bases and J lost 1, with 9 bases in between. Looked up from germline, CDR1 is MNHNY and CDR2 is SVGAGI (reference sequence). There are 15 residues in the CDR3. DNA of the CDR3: TGTGCCAGCAGTTACTCATGGCAGGCGAACACTGAAGCTTTCTTT. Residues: CASSYSWQANTEAFF.

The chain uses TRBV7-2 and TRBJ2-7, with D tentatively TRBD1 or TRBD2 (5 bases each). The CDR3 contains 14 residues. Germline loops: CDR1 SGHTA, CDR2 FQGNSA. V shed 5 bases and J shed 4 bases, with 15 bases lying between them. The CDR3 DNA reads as TGTGCCAGCAGCCTCCCGGGACCATCATACGAGCAGTACTTC. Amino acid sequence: CASSLPGPSYEQYF.

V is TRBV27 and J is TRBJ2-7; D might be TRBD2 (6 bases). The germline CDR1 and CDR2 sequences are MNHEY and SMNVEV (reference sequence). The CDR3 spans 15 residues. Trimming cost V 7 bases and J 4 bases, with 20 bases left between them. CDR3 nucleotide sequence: TGTGCCAGCATCGGCGCCCGGGGACTTCGGTACGAGCAGTACTTC. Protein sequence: CASIGARGLRYEQYF.

Written as DNA, the CDR3 is TGCGCCAGCAGCTTTTATAGCGGGCCTGCCTACAATGAGCAGTTCTTC. Protein: CASSFYSGPAYNEQFF. This chain uses TRBV5-1 with TRBJ2-1, with 7 bases lining up with TRBD2. CDR1 SGHRS and CDR2 YFSETQ come from the germline V gene. V was pared by 2 bases and J by 2 bases, with 7 bases of the junction left unmatched. This CDR3 is 16 amino acids long.

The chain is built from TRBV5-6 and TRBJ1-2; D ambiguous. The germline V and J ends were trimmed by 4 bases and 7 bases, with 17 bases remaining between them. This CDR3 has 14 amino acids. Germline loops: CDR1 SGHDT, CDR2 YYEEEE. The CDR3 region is CASSPGWGVSGYTF. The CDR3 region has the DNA TGTGCCAGCAGCCCGGGCTGGGGTGTCAGTGGCTACACCTTC.

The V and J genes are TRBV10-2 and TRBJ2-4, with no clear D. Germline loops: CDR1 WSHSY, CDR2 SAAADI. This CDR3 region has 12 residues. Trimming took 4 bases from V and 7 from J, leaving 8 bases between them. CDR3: CASSGVGNIQYF. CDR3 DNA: TGCGCCAGCAGTGGCGTGGGGAACATTCAGTACTTC.